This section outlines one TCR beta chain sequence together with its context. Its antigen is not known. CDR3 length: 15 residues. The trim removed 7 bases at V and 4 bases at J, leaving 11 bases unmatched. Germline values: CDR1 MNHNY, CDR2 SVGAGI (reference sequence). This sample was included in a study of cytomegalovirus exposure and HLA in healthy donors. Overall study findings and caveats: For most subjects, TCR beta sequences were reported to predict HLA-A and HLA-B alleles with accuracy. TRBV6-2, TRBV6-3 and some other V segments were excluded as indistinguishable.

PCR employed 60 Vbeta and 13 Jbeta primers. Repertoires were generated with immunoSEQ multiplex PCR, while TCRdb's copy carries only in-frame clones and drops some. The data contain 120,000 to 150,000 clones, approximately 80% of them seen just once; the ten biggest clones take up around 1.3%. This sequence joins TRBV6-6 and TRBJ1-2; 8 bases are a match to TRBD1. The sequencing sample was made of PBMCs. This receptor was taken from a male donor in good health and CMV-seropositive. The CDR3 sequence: CASINRGGGIYGYTF. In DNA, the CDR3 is TGTGCCAGCATCAACAGGGGGGGTGGTATCTATGGCTACACCTTC.